The clone carrying this T cell receptor beta chain was detected only once. The V gene's germline CDR1 is SGHTS and CDR2 YDEGEE. V lost 7 bases, J lost 0 bases, and 13 bases stayed unmatched. CDR3 length equals 19 residues. In the original processing: From reference gene primer amplification, estimates of nucleated cell counts were derived. Profiling relied on immunoSEQ multiplex PCR, and the TCRdb table lists in-frame clones only, not all of them. V, J and clone size are taken as reported in that table, and D and trimming were inferred from the DNA itself. This repertoire shows roughly 15,000 clones, approximately 89% found once; its top ten account for approximately 9.6%. This sample was taken from a study of blood T cell repertoires in COVID-19. Study background: Samples came from the United States, Italy and Spain, spanning acute and convalescent COVID-19. Nucleic acid was either cDNA or gDNA, and it came from T cells, B-cell-depleted T cells, or PBMCs.

The specimen was peripheral blood. The chain uses TRBV5-8 and TRBJ1-6; 10 bases align to TRBD1. This receptor was identified in a human donor in a cohort sampled during active COVID-19. CDR3: CASFTGTGAFSSYNSPLHF. The CDR3 region has the DNA TGTGCCAGCTTCACCGGGACAGGGGCATTCAGCTCCTATAATTCACCCCTCCACTTT.